The 21 T cell receptor beta chains below were found in one sample sequenced in a study of blood T cells in healthy people across ages. The second PCR ran about 7 to 12 cycles with a sample-barcoded 5' primer and J-beta primers. TCRdb re-called the 5' RACE reads with MiXCR, one entry per CDR3 protein. Of approximately 760,000 distinct CDR3 sequences listed, around a quarter are singletons. This sample was also put to use in a study of T cells of mothers and their children.

Sequencing was carried out using blood. The source is a boy aged 10-17 years in good health.

The rearrangement uses TRBV29-1 and TRBJ1-1; D uncertain. CDR1 is SQVTM, CDR2 ANQGSEA, per germline. The ends were cut back, 4 bases at V and 0 bases at J, with 12 bases in the middle. The CDR3 is 14 amino acids. The CDR3 reads CSVVKGHMNTEAFF. In nucleotides, the CDR3 is TGCAGCGTTGTAAAAGGGCATATGAACACTGAAGCTTTCTTT. The full variable domain, in which reference TRBV29-1 and TRBJ1-1 provide the parts outside the CDR3, is SAVISQKPSRDICQRGTSLTIQCQVDSQVTMMFWYRQQPGQSLTLIATANQGSEATYESGFVIDKFPISRPNLTFSTLTVSNMSPEDSSIYLCSVVKGHMNTEAFFGQGTRLTVV.

The chain joins TRBV12-3 or TRBV12-4 to TRBJ1-5; D call uncertain. The CDR3 length is 13 residues. V dropped 6 bases and J dropped 3 bases, with 9 bases sitting between them. As DNA, the CDR3 is TGTGCCAGCAGCCAAACAGACAATCAGCCCCAGCATTTT. Translation: CASSQTDNQPQHF.

The chain joins TRBV7-2 to TRBJ2-1; D uncertain. This CDR3 comprises 15 residues. Germline CDR1 and CDR2: SGHTA and FQGNSA. V gave up 2 bases and J gave up 1 base, with 9 bases separating them. For the CDR3, the DNA is TGTGCCAGCAGCTTACGGCTCCCATCCTACAATGAGCAGTTCTTC. Translating gives CASSLRLPSYNEQFF.

The chain couples TRBV12-3 or TRBV12-4 to TRBJ2-3; 7 bases map to TRBD1. CDR3 length equals 15 residues. V gave up 5 bases and J gave up 2 bases; unmatched junction bases: 7. The CDR3 loop reads CASSPRQGYTDTQYF. In DNA form, the CDR3 reads TGTGCCAGCAGTCCCCGACAGGGATACACAGATACGCAGTATTTT.

This chain links TRBV20-1 with TRBJ2-3, with 10 bases that match TRBD2. Per germline, CDR1 DFQATT and CDR2 SNEGSKA (reference sequence). Trimming at V came to 5 bases and at J to 2 bases, leaving 7 bases not matched to a gene. The CDR3 runs 15 residues. CDR3: CSAPSSGSITDTQYF. The CDR3 nucleotides are TGCAGTGCTCCCTCTAGCGGGAGTATCACAGATACGCAGTATTTT.

This chain uses TRBV19 with TRBJ2-5; 10 nucleotides agree with TRBD2. The J call is in doubt because the DNA end fits TRBJ2-7 better. The CDR3 is 16 amino acids. CDR1 LNHDA and CDR2 SQIVND come from the germline V gene (reference sequence). The CDR3 spells CASRRGAGGVAYEQYF. As DNA, the CDR3 is TGTGCCAGTAGGCGAGGAGCGGGAGGGGTCGCCTACGAGCAGTACTTC.

CDR3 loop: CASRSVANTGELFF. The CDR3, as DNA: TGTGCCAGCAGATCGGTTGCGAACACCGGGGAGCTGTTTTTT. The chain carries TRBV12-3 or TRBV12-4 and TRBJ2-2, with D unresolved. This CDR3 has 14 amino acids. V lost 6 bases and J lost 0, with 8 bases in between.

This clonotype has more than one count but fewer than ten. The chain uses TRBV27 and TRBJ2-3; maybe TRBD2 (5 bases). CDR3 length equals 14 residues. In germline, CDR1 is MNHEY, CDR2 SMNVEV (reference sequence). The V end lost 0 bases, the J end lost 1 base, and 5 bases lay between the germline ends. DNA of the CDR3: TGTGCCAGCAGTTTATCGAGGGGCACAGATACGCAGTATTTT. Its protein product is CASSLSRGTDTQYF.

The genes are TRBV20-1 and TRBJ1-4; a possible D gene is TRBD1 (6 bases). Germline V CDR1 and CDR2: DFQATT, SNEGSKA (reference sequence). The CDR3 totals 13 residues. The V and J ends lost 7 bases and 5 bases respectively, with 14 bases between them. In nucleotides, the CDR3 is TGCAGTGTTTCTCGAGGGGGGAATGAAAAACTGTTTTTT. Its translation: CSVSRGGNEKLFF.

The chain recombines TRBV12-3 or TRBV12-4 with TRBJ2-1; 7 nucleotides agree with TRBD2. J lost 8 bases, V lost 4 bases, and 2 bases had no gene match. The CDR3 runs 12 residues. The chain's CDR3 is CASSWEGHEQFF. The CDR3 DNA is TGTGCCAGCAGTTGGGAGGGCCATGAGCAGTTCTTC.

In its sample, this clonotype was seen a few times. The rearrangement uses TRBV4-2 and TRBJ2-3, with a weak D call TRBD2 (6 bases). Germline-derived CDR1 and CDR2 are LGHNA and YNFKEQ. V was trimmed by 4 bases and J by 4 bases, leaving 18 bases between them. The CDR3 runs to 16 residues. The CDR3 protein is CASSRQPGEAADTQYF. The CDR3 DNA follows: TGTGCCAGCAGCCGACAACCTGGGGAGGCAGCAGATACGCAGTATTTT.

There are a few counts of this clonotype. J is TRBJ1-2 and V is TRBV28, with no clear D. The CDR3 has 20 amino acids. The germline V gene has CDR1 MDHEN and CDR2 SYDVKM. V was shortened by 6 bases and J by 10 bases, with 39 bases between the two germline ends. CDR3 protein: CASSVLTHLLGFKASDDYTF. In DNA form, the CDR3 reads TGTGCCAGCAGCGTCCTAACTCATTTGCTGGGATTTAAGGCGAGTGATGACTACACCTTC.

The chain is built from TRBV29-1 and TRBJ1-3; 8 bases are a match to TRBD1. V trimming: 4 bases; J trimming: 4 bases; junction bases outside the gene matches: 18. This CDR3 contains 18 residues. Germline CDR1 reads SQVTM; CDR2 reads ANQGSEA. In DNA form, the CDR3 reads TGCAGCGTTGTAGGTTTGCGTGAGCAGGGGGCGAACGGAAACACCATATATTTT. Protein: CSVVGLREQGANGNTIYF.

The rearrangement joins TRBV12-3 or TRBV12-4 to TRBJ2-7, with D tentatively TRBD2 (5 bases). CDR3 size: 15 residues. Trimming took 6 bases from V and 2 from J, leaving 17 bases between them. The CDR3 region has the DNA TGTGCCAGCAGCCCTCCGCAAGGAGGCACCTACGAGCAGTACTTC. This sequence encodes CASSPPQGGTYEQYF.

This clonotype turned up a few times. The rearrangement uses TRBV10-3 and TRBJ2-2; 8 bases fit TRBD2. Trimming removed 8 bases from V and 0 bases from J; junction bases left unmatched: 20. Germline CDR1 is ENHRY and CDR2 is SYGVKD. This CDR3 has 20 amino acids. The DNA of the CDR3 is TGTGCCATCTCCCGAACAGGTAGGAGCGGGGGAGTTTCGAACACCGGGGAGCTGTTTTTT. Protein: CAISRTGRSGGVSNTGELFF.

This clonotype was observed a few times. The chain recombines TRBV12-3 or TRBV12-4 with TRBJ2-3; no firm D call. The CDR3 runs 14 residues. V lost 7 bases, J lost 4 bases, and 15 bases lay in between. CDR3 sequence: CASTPRPVPDTQYF. CDR3 coding DNA: TGTGCCAGCACCCCCCGTCCGGTTCCAGATACGCAGTATTTT.

This clonotype was counted between two and nine times. The chain is built from TRBV4-1 and TRBJ2-5; TRBD2 matches 9 bases. The CDR3 is made up of 16 amino acids. V trimming: 0 bases; J trimming: 5 bases; junction bases outside the gene matches: 7. Germline V CDR1 and CDR2: MGHRA, YSYEKL. The DNA for the CDR3 is TGCGCCAGCAGCCAAGATGTAGCGGGAGTCGAGGAGACCCAGTACTTC. Its protein is CASSQDVAGVEETQYF.

This clonotype was counted between two and nine times. The chain has TRBV7-9 and TRBJ2-5; D gene ambiguous. The CDR3 spans 13 residues. Deletions cut 2 bases from V and 0 bases from J, with 4 bases between. CDR1 and CDR2 (germline): SEHNR, FQNEAQ (reference sequence). Here the CDR3 reads CASSLLYQETQYF. In nucleotides, the CDR3 is TGTGCCAGCAGCTTACTGTACCAAGAGACCCAGTACTTC.

The gene calls are TRBV20-1 and TRBJ2-6; possible D gene TRBD1, 5 bases. The CDR3 covers 16 residues. Trimming removed 2 bases at V and 0 bases at J, with 11 bases between. Germline loops: CDR1 DFQATT, CDR2 SNEGSKA (reference sequence). CDR3 loop: CSARNDRSSGANVLTF. The CDR3 nucleotides read TGCAGTGCTAGAAACGACAGAAGCTCTGGGGCCAACGTCCTGACTTTC.

This clonotype was found a few times. This chain uses TRBV2 with TRBJ2-2; no clear D gene. The CDR3 totals 13 residues. Between the trimmed V and J ends, which lost 6 bases and 4 bases, there was a span of 9 bases. The V gene's germline CDR1 is SNHLY and CDR2 FYNNEI. The CDR3 sequence is CASRADFTGELFF. CDR3 in DNA: TGTGCCAGCAGAGCCGACTTCACCGGGGAGCTGTTTTTT.

The chain carries TRBV5-1 and TRBJ2-6, with TRBD1 matching 10 bases. From germline, CDR1 is SGHRS and CDR2 YFSETQ. With 4 bases clipped from V and 1 base from J, the junction kept 5 bases outside the gene matches. This CDR3 is 17 amino acids long. The CDR3 coding sequence is TGCGCCAGCAGCGAGGGGACAGGGGATTCTGGGGCCAACGTCCTGACTTTC. Protein: CASSEGTGDSGANVLTF.